Below, 24 T cell receptor beta chains from the same sample are listed, as sequenced in a study of blood T cell repertoires in COVID-19. The assay was immunoSEQ multiplex PCR, and TCRdb's table has in-frame clones only and misses some. Of about 320,000 clones in the sample, about 85% were seen once. Sequenced input: PBMCs or T cells enriched from blood (not recorded which). These receptors all come from a woman under 40 who had recovered from COVID-19.

The rearrangement links TRBV11-2 to TRBJ1-2, with TRBD1 identical over 8 bases. V was clipped by 5 bases and J by 4 bases; unmatched bases: 9. The CDR3 consists of 15 residues. CDR1 is SGHAT and CDR2 is FQNNGV in the germline V gene. As DNA, the CDR3 is TGTGCCAGCAGCCCCTCAGGGGGCGGTATCTATGGCTACACCTTC. Amino acid sequence: CASSPSGGGIYGYTF.

This CDR3 is CSVGQEPYEQYF. CDR3 coding DNA: TGCAGCGTTGGGCAGGAACCCTACGAGCAGTACTTC. The V call is TRBV29-1, the J call TRBJ2-7, with no clear D. V shed 4 bases and J shed 2 bases, with 9 bases lying between them. The germline CDR1 and CDR2 sequences are SQVTM and ANQGSEA. CDR3 length equals 12 residues.

This chain links TRBV3-1 (or the pseudogene TRBV3-2) with TRBJ1-5; 9 bases agree with TRBD1. J was trimmed by 4 bases and V by 4 bases; bases with no gene match: 5. The germline V gene encodes CDR1 LGHDT and CDR2 YNNKEL (reference sequence). This CDR3 has 15 amino acids. The CDR3: CASSPTGTGNQPQHF. The CDR3 DNA follows: TGTGCCAGCAGCCCAACCGGGACAGGGAATCAGCCCCAGCATTTT.

The gene calls are TRBV5-1 and TRBJ2-7; D may be TRBD2 (7 bases). Trimming removed 1 base from V and 5 bases from J, with 22 bases in between. The CDR3 runs to 17 residues. Germline-derived CDR1 and CDR2 are SGHRS and YFSETQ. The CDR3 is CASSLRGAGTVRNEQYF. In nucleotides, the CDR3 is TGCGCCAGCAGCTTGCGGGGGGCCGGGACGGTTCGAAACGAGCAGTACTTC.

This clone is a singleton in its sample. The chain has TRBV30 and TRBJ2-5; 7 nucleotides agree with TRBD1. The V gene end was trimmed by 4 bases and the J gene end by 9 bases; junction bases not matched to a gene: 5. CDR1 and CDR2 from the germline V gene are GTSNPN and SVGIG (reference sequence). The CDR3 sequence is 11 residues long. The CDR3: CAWKEQGPQYF. CDR3 bases: TGTGCCTGGAAAGAACAGGGGCCCCAGTACTTC.

The chain joins TRBV7-9 to TRBJ1-3, with a tentative D call TRBD1 (5 bases). Germline V lookup: CDR1 SEHNR, CDR2 FQNEAQ (reference sequence). The CDR3 loop spans 17 amino acids. The V end lost 6 bases, the J end lost 4 bases, and 22 bases lay between the germline ends. Written as DNA, the CDR3 is TGTGCCAGCAGTGGGGGGTTGGGAACTTCATCCGGAAACACCATATATTTT. The encoded protein is CASSGGLGTSSGNTIYF.

The chain recombines TRBV7-3 with TRBJ1-6; possible D gene TRBD1, 6 bases. Germline assignment: CDR1 SGHTA and CDR2 FQGTGA. V was clipped by 7 bases and J by 8 bases, with 21 bases between them. The length of the CDR3 is 16 residues. CDR3 in DNA: TGTGCCAGCACCCCGGCGGGGGCCAGGAAAGATTCACCCCTCCACTTT. Protein: CASTPAGARKDSPLHF.

The genes are TRBV4-3 and TRBJ1-2, with 9 bases matching TRBD1. The CDR3 spans 14 residues. J was trimmed by 7 bases and V by 0 bases; bases with no gene match: 3. Germline V CDR1 and CDR2: LGHNA, YSLEER. CDR3 in DNA: TGCGCCAGCAGCCAAGAAACAGGGGGCTTTGGCTACACCTTC. Its protein product is CASSQETGGFGYTF.

This chain connects TRBV10-3 to TRBJ1-1, with 9 bases lining up with TRBD1. The length of the CDR3 is 12 residues. The junction had 3 bases not matched to a gene; V was cut back by 8 bases and J by 5 bases. In germline, CDR1 is ENHRY, CDR2 SYGVKD. The CDR3 bases are TGTGCCATCGGGACAGGGCTAACTGAAGCTTTCTTT. Translation gives CAIGTGLTEAFF.

This chain links TRBV4-1 with TRBJ1-6, with TRBD1 matching over 7 bases. Germline CDR1 and CDR2: MGHRA and YSYEKL. The CDR3 is 16 residues long. Germline trimming cut 3 bases from V and 6 bases from J; bases unmatched to any gene: 8. The CDR3 sequence: CASSQEGAHLNSPLHF. The CDR3, as DNA: TGCGCCAGCAGCCAGGAGGGGGCCCATCTTAATTCACCCCTCCACTTT.

The chain is built from TRBV3-1 (or the pseudogene TRBV3-2) and TRBJ2-1; no clear D. Germline CDR1 is LGHDT and CDR2 is YNNKEL (reference sequence). The CDR3 is made up of 11 amino acids. V was trimmed by 1 base and J by 14 bases, leaving 9 bases between them. CDR3: CASSQGYQEFF. The CDR3 DNA reads as TGTGCCAGCAGCCAAGGGTATCAGGAGTTCTTC.

The V and J genes are TRBV5-1 and TRBJ1-1, with D possibly TRBD1 on 5 matching bases. From germline, CDR1 is SGHRS and CDR2 YFSETQ. Trimming removed 3 bases at V and 1 base at J, with 13 bases between. This CDR3 has 15 residues. CDR3 sequence reads: CASSSDGHQNTEAFF. The CDR3, as DNA: TGCGCCAGCAGCTCAGACGGACACCAGAACACTGAAGCTTTCTTT.

The rearrangement uses TRBV5-6 and TRBJ1-5; D is unclear. CDR1 is SGHDT and CDR2 is YYEEEE in the germline V gene. The CDR3 contains 13 residues. Between the trimmed V and J ends, which lost 1 base and 7 bases, there was a span of 9 bases. The CDR3 protein is CASSLNLEQPQHF. CDR3 nucleotide sequence: TGTGCCAGCAGCTTGAATCTGGAGCAGCCCCAGCATTTT.

This clone came up a few times. The gene calls are TRBV18 and TRBJ1-1, with D possibly TRBD1 on 6 matching bases. The V end lost 0 bases, the J end lost 4 bases, and 12 bases lay between the germline ends. This CDR3 is built from 15 residues. Germline V gives CDR1 KGHSH, CDR2 LQKENI. CDR3 DNA: TGTGCCAGCTCACCACCTCAGGGGCAAGGCACTGAAGCTTTCTTT. Translation: CASSPPQGQGTEAFF.

This rearrangement joins TRBV19 to TRBJ1-4, with D tentatively TRBD1 (5 bases). The CDR3 length is 14 residues. V was shortened by 5 bases and J by 0 bases, with 7 bases between the two germline ends. Germline loops: CDR1 LNHDA, CDR2 SQIVND (reference sequence). CDR3 sequence (DNA): TGTGCCAGTAGTTCGACAGCAACTAATGAAAAACTGTTTTTT. It yields the protein CASSSTATNEKLFF.

This chain joins TRBV5-5 and TRBJ1-1; D is unresolved. The V gene's germline CDR1 is SGHKS and CDR2 YYEKEE (reference sequence). This CDR3 spans 13 amino acids. Trimming stripped 2 bases from V and 2 bases from J, with 7 bases between. The CDR3 DNA follows: TGTGCCAGCAGCTTCTTCCTAAACACTGAAGCTTTCTTT. Residues: CASSFFLNTEAFF. Variable domain in full (rest from reference TRBV5-5 and TRBJ1-1): DAGVTQSPTHLIKTRGQQVTLRCSPISGHKSVSWYQQVLGQGPQFIFQYYEKEERGRGNFPDRFSARQFPNYSSELNVNALLLGDSALYLCASSFFLNTEAFFGQGTRLTVV.

This clone was observed a few times. V and J are TRBV7-2 and TRBJ1-1; D not certain. The V and J ends lost 3 bases and 1 base respectively, with 9 bases between them. CDR3 length: 14 residues. Looked up from germline, CDR1 is SGHTA and CDR2 is FQGNSA. The CDR3 region is CASSLGQENTEAFF. The CDR3 region has the DNA TGTGCCAGCAGCTTGGGCCAGGAGAACACTGAAGCTTTCTTT.

V gene TRBV19 combines with J gene TRBJ1-1, with D tentatively TRBD1 (5 bases). This CDR3 spans 15 amino acids. V was cut by 3 bases and J by 5 bases, with 16 bases left in between. The germline V gene has CDR1 LNHDA and CDR2 SQIVND (reference sequence). DNA of the CDR3: TGTGCCAGTAGTATTTTGCGGGGCCCAGAGACTGAAGCTTTCTTT. Translating gives CASSILRGPETEAFF.

This sequence joins TRBV5-4 and TRBJ1-1; tentatively, D is TRBD1 (5 bases). The CDR3 is 18 residues long. Trimming removed 0 bases from V and 2 bases from J, with 20 bases in between. Germline lookup yields CDR1 SGHNT and CDR2 YYREEE (reference sequence). Written as DNA, the CDR3 is TGTGCCAGCAGCTTGGGTCTCGTTCAGGGCGGCCTTAACACTGAAGCTTTCTTT. Protein: CASSLGLVQGGLNTEAFF.

The chain recombines TRBV6-5 with TRBJ2-3, with D tentatively TRBD1 (5 bases). From germline, CDR1 is MNHEY and CDR2 SVGAGI. The germline V and J ends were trimmed by 3 bases and 2 bases, with 12 bases remaining between them. The CDR3 extends over 15 amino acids. For the CDR3, the DNA is TGTGCCAGCAGTTATAGGGGAAGGGTCACAGATACGCAGTATTTT. Translation gives CASSYRGRVTDTQYF.

This clone showed up just a few times. The same CDR3 is also encoded by other DNA sequences in this sample. The gene calls are TRBV19 and TRBJ1-5; 7 bases align to TRBD1. V dropped 3 bases and J dropped 4; count of bases not matched to a gene: 0. The CDR3 has 13 amino acids. The germline V gene has CDR1 LNHDA and CDR2 SQIVND (reference sequence). CDR3 region: CASSIRGNQPQHF. CDR3 DNA sequence: TGTGCCAGTAGTATCAGGGGGAATCAGCCCCAGCATTTT.

The rearrangement joins TRBV11-2 to TRBJ1-1, with TRBD1 as a possible D gene (6 bases). V dropped 4 bases and J dropped 11 bases, with 17 bases sitting between them. There are 13 residues in the CDR3. Germline lookup yields CDR1 SGHAT and CDR2 FQNNGV. Here the CDR3 DNA reads TGTGCCAGCAGCTACCGATTCCGGGACAACGCTTTCTTT. It encodes CASSYRFRDNAFF.

The chain carries TRBV7-9 and TRBJ2-2; TRBD2 aligns across 10 bases. This CDR3 spans 15 amino acids. J was trimmed by 5 bases and V by 0 bases; bases with no gene match: 0. Germline loops: CDR1 SEHNR, CDR2 FQNEAQ (reference sequence). The CDR3 DNA sequence: TGTGCCAGCAGCTTAGCGGGACTAGCGACCGGGGAGCTGTTTTTT. Its protein product is CASSLAGLATGELFF.

This clone came up once. This chain uses TRBV7-2 with TRBJ2-3; TRBD2 aligns across 7 bases. V dropped 4 bases and J dropped 1; count of bases not matched to a gene: 2. This CDR3 is built from 14 residues. Per the germline V gene, CDR1 is SGHTA and CDR2 is FQGNSA. The CDR3 loop is CASSSSGGTDTQYF. The CDR3 DNA reads TGTGCCAGCAGCTCCAGCGGGGGCACAGATACGCAGTATTTT.